This T cell receptor (beta chain) was recorded in a study of control samples from healthy donors and cancer patients. J gave up 3 bases and V 6 bases, and 14 bases lay outside the gene matches. From germline, CDR1 is MGHRA and CDR2 YSYEKL. There are 17 residues in the CDR3. Repertoires were generated with immunoSEQ multiplex PCR, while TCRdb's copy carries only in-frame clones and drops some. The sample shows about 410,000 clones, 90% of them seen only once. Sequencing was carried out using PBMCs. This clonotype originated in a man between 35 and 55 years old with head and neck cancer. The genes are TRBV4-1 and TRBJ1-1, with 9 nucleotides matching TRBD1. CDR3 bases: TGCGCCAGCAGGGCGGGGGGGACAGGGAAAGGGGACACTGAAGCTTTCTTT. Translated: CASRAGGTGKGDTEAFF.